The entry below gives a single T cell receptor (beta chain) sequence along with its context. Its antigen is not yet known. No quality values exist for individual bases; no much larger clone is one base distant. The record originates from a study of shared clonotypes between healthy human individuals (TCRdb year 2020). Study-wide context: The cohort included a few men and two women between 18 and 49 years of age. For each donor, CD4 naive and CD4 memory were each run on three plates, CD8 naive on two plates, and CD8 memory on one plate. The study deeply sequenced blood TCR repertoires of several healthy adults to estimate repertoire size and the extent of clonotype sharing between individuals. To increase sequencing depth and limit assay-specific biases, TCR repertoire library preparation and sequencing were carried out by different laboratories using diverse techniques. Each donor's leukapheresis produced roughly between roughly 0.85 and 9.5 billion PBMCs.

Overall results and qualifications from the work: The genetic and exposure-history diversity represented was limited by the small number of donors. Sampling was restricted to blood, and TCR repertoires in tissues likely differ from the TCR repertoires found in blood. Sharing across a handful of donors was observed for around 4.8% of naive CD4, 3.5% of naive CD8, 2% to 2.5% of memory CD4, and roughly 0.4% of memory CD8 clonotypes. Incomplete sequencing was indicated by rarefaction of sorted-subset datasets, despite the large sequencing depth. Clonotypes shared by all four sorted-subset donors showed higher generation probabilities than non-shared clonotypes. Pairwise subsampling indicated that sequencing depth was expected to affect the degree of clonotype sharing among donors. Estimated clonotype richness was generally larger for naive than for memory subsets.

Using the deep immunoSEQ assay, TCR CDR3 regions were amplified from genomic DNA by multiplex PCR. Extracted genomic DNA from each cell subset was distributed evenly across all wells of several immunoSEQ 96-well plates, and each plate was treated as a replicate. Each replicate PCR for sorted subsets received around 210 ng genomic DNA, equal to 30,000 or so T cell genomes. Purified libraries were quantified with a Qubit 3.0 fluorometer, sized on a Bioanalyzer 2100, and re-quantified with the KAPA Library Quantification kit. A separate single-read 150-cycle Illumina NextSeq 550 flow cell was used to sequence each immunoSEQ 96-well plate. The authors' analysis ran thus. Because the immunoSEQ output held only junctional sequences and lacked quality scores, the filtering could not match the filtering applied to full-length reads. To assign V/J genes and CDR3, sequences were annotated against IMGT germline references using PyIR, a Python wrapper for IgBLAST v1.9. Reads were removed for weak V/J assignments (E-value above 1e-6), missing CDR3, stop codons, out-of-frame junctions, or ambiguous translated residues. V3J clonotypes were defined by identical inferred V gene, J gene, and CDR3 amino acid sequence. To compute the percentage overlap between repertoires, the number of shared unique clonotypes was divided by the size of the smaller repertoire. Three approaches were used to assess repertoire richness: RTK rarefaction, the Chao1 estimator, and Recon v2.1 estimates of unobserved clonotypes. Generation probabilities for all TCRbeta clonotypes obtained by the gDNA method from a handful of donors were computed using OLGA. The table comes from immuneACCESS by way of TCRdb, which keeps in-frame sequences with V and J called. Part of the clones is missing from these tables; in studies checked, under half for an unresolved V gene and the rest for unknown reasons. V, J and clone size are those of that table, while D and trimming were read from the DNA. Counted in this sample were 2.3 million or so clones; about 92% of them appeared once. Clones ranked in the top ten supply about 0.39% of the sample.

Healthy HIV-negative adults with no recently reported acute infections or vaccinations were included as donors. All donors were Caucasian adults living in Nashville, Tennessee, USA. CD4+ T cells were enriched by magnetic negative selection; naive cells were then positively selected on CD45RA, and the negative fraction formed the memory subset. After blood collection by leukapheresis, PBMCs were isolated using Ficoll-Histopaque density gradient centrifugation and then cryopreserved in the vapor phase of liquid nitrogen. Analytical flow cytometry was used to check the purity and quantity of every magnetically sorted T cell population. Each sorted fraction had its genomic DNA isolated and then quantified by UV absorbance on a Nanodrop 2000c. V has 4 bases trimmed and J has 2 bases trimmed; junction bases matching no gene number 11. The CDR3, from cysteine to phenylalanine, totals 18 residues. Solely the CDR3 DNA is kept, with 54 bases framed from the first base. Via the germline V gene, CDR1 is SGHTS and CDR2 YDEGEE.

Here the chain combines TRBV5-8 and TRBJ2-6; a stretch of 8 junction bases matches TRBD1. The TCR was taken from a man aged 18 to 29 in good health. Some clones in this sample may be carry-over from other donors' samples. Sequencing used naive CD4+ T cells from PBMCs. The sample's cell subset or site label is to be understood as: CD45RA+ positively selected. The nucleotide sequence is given as TGTGCCAGCAGCCGTTCGACAGGGGCGATTCCTGGGGCCAACGTCCTGACTTTC. This sequence encodes CASSRSTGAIPGANVLTF.